The 6 T cell receptor beta chains below all came from one sample that was sequenced in a study of T cell repertoires in cytomegalovirus infection. Each CDR3 protein gets one entry after TCRdb re-called the reads with MiXCR. The sample records around 100,000 distinct CDR3 sequences, 42% being singletons. For these TCRs, the target antigens are not known. This specimen consisted of CD8+ T cells from cultured PBMCs, obtained from culture after CMV antigen stimulation. The receptors stem from a human donor in good health (CMV status not recorded). Some clones in this sample may be carry-over from other donors' samples.

V usage is TRBV3-1 and J usage is TRBJ2-7, with 7 bases fitting TRBD2. CDR1 and CDR2 from the germline V gene are LGHDT and YNNKEL (reference sequence). The length of the CDR3 is 15 residues. Trimming took 1 base from V and 1 from J; bases not matched to a gene: 4. CDR3 DNA: TGTGCCAGCAGCCAAGGACCAGCGGGGTCCTACGAGCAGTACTTC. Translating it yields CASSQGPAGSYEQYF.

This clonotype was seen more than once but under ten times. This chain uses TRBV6-1 with TRBJ1-1; D is unclear. This CDR3 is built from 13 residues. V was shortened by 0 bases and J by 1 base, with 3 bases between the two germline ends. Germline V lookup: CDR1 MNHNS, CDR2 SASEGT. In nucleotides, the CDR3 is TGTGCCAGCAGTGAAGCCTGGAACACTGAAGCTTTCTTT. As protein: CASSEAWNTEAFF.

This sequence joins TRBV10-3 and TRBJ2-1; 7 nucleotides align to TRBD1. This CDR3 comprises 13 residues. V lost 7 bases and J lost 8; bases outside the gene matches: 8. CDR1 is ENHRY, CDR2 SYGVKD, per germline. CDR3 in amino acids: CAITPDRVDEQFF. The CDR3 DNA sequence: TGTGCCATCACCCCCGACAGGGTCGATGAGCAGTTCTTC.

The chain carries TRBV20-1 and TRBJ1-5; D might be TRBD1 (5 bases). Germline CDR1 reads DFQATT; CDR2 reads SNEGSKA (reference sequence). The CDR3 loop spans 17 amino acids. V shed 3 bases and J shed 0 bases, with 18 bases lying between them. The CDR3 sequence: CSARIAPGRDSNQPQHF. The DNA for the CDR3 is TGCAGTGCTAGGATTGCCCCCGGCAGGGATAGCAATCAGCCCCAGCATTTT.

Comment on this clonotype: One end of the junction is discordant with germline, which a read error may explain. The chain carries TRBV27 and TRBJ2-5; a possible D gene is TRBD2 (6 bases). CDR1 and CDR2 from the germline V gene are MNHEY and SMNVEV (reference sequence). This CDR3 region has 15 residues. DNA for the CDR3: TGTGCCAGCAGTTTAGGGGGAGGTACCTGGGAGACCCAGAACTTC. Translation gives CASSLGGGTWETQNF.

This clonotype has more than one count but fewer than ten. V usage is TRBV7-2 and J usage is TRBJ2-5; 9 bases map to TRBD2. V shed 6 bases and J 5 bases; nucleotides not matched to a gene: 16. This CDR3 has 17 residues. Germline CDR1 is SGHTA and CDR2 is FQGNSA. The CDR3 sequence: CASSSPTSGNLRETQYF. The CDR3 DNA reads TGTGCCAGCAGTTCTCCGACTAGCGGAAACCTCCGGGAGACCCAGTACTTC.